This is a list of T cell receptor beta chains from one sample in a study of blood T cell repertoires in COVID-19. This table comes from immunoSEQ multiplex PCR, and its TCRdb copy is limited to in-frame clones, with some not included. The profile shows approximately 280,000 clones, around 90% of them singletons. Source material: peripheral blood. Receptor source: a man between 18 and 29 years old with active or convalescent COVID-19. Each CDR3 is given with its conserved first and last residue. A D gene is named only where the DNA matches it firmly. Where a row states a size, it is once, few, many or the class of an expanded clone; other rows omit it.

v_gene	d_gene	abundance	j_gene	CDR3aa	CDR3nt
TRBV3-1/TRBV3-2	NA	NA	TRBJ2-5	CASSQGQAGARQTQYF	TGTGCCAGCAGCCAAGGTCAGGCAGGGGCCCGACAGACCCAGTACTTC
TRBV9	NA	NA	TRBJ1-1	CASSAKSNMNTEAFF	TGTGCCAGCAGCGCCAAATCGAACATGAACACTGAAGCTTTCTTT
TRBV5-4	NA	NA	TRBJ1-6	CASSSRGAESPLHF	TGTGCCAGCAGCTCGCGTGGGGCAGAATCACCCCTCCACTTT
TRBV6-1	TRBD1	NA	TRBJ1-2	CASSDLLGRGLNYGYTF	TGTGCCAGCAGTGATCTGTTAGGCAGGGGGCTAAACTATGGCTACACCTTC
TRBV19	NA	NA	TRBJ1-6	CASSIGPRRANSPLHF	TGTGCCAGTAGTATAGGGCCCCGCAGGGCTAATTCACCCCTCCACTTT
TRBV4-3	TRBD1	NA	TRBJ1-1	CASSQDGRGTSNTEAFF	TGCGCCAGCAGCCAAGACGGCAGGGGGACCTCGAACACTGAAGCTTTCTTT
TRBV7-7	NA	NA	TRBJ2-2	CASSPQQFSTGELFF	TGTGCCAGCAGCCCCCAACAGTTTTCAACCGGGGAGCTGTTTTTT
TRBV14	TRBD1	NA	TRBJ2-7	CASSHRQGIHEQYF	TGTGCCAGCAGCCATCGACAGGGGATACACGAGCAGTACTTC
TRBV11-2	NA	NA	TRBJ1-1	CASSLQGLGTEAFF	TGTGCCAGCAGCCTACAGGGCTTGGGCACTGAAGCTTTCTTT
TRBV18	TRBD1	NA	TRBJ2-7	CASGTGANEQYF	TGTGCCAGCGGCACAGGGGCGAACGAGCAGTACTTC
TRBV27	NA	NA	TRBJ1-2	CASIDTAPPKGGQTYGYTF	TGTGCCAGCATTGACACCGCACCTCCTAAAGGCGGACAGACCTATGGCTACACCTTC
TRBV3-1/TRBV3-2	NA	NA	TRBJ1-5	CASSQDSRSQPQHF	TGTGCCAGCAGCCAAGATTCTCGGAGTCAGCCCCAGCATTTT
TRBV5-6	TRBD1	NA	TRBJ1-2	CASSWGTGTMPYGYTF	TGTGCCAGCAGCTGGGGGACAGGGACGATGCCCTATGGCTACACCTTC
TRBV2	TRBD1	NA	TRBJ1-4	CASSETTGVAEKLFF	TGTGCCAGCAGTGAGACGACAGGGGTTGCTGAAAAACTGTTTTTT
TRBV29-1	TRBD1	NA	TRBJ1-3	CSVEGGQGLSGNTIYF	TGCAGCGTTGAAGGAGGACAGGGGTTGTCAGGAAACACCATATATTTT
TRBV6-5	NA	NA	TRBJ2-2	CASSHRGSGTGELFF	TGTGCCAGCAGCCACCGGGGGTCGGGGACCGGGGAGCTGTTTTTT
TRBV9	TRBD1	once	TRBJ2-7	CASSSRDRDYEQYF	TGTGCCAGCAGCTCCCGGGACAGGGACTACGAGCAGTACTTC
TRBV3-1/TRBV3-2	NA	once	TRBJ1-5	CASSREPGNNQPQHF	TGTGCCAGCAGCAGGGAGCCCGGGAACAATCAGCCCCAGCATTTT
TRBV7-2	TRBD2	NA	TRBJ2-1	CASSLKRRVAGHNEQFF	TGTGCCAGCAGCTTAAAAAGGCGGGTAGCGGGCCACAATGAGCAGTTCTTC
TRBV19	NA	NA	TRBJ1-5	CASSEGAGNQPQHF	TGTGCCAGTAGTGAGGGTGCGGGCAATCAGCCCCAGCATTTT
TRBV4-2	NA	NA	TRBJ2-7	CASSQDPGVLEQYF	TGTGCCAGCAGCCAAGATCCGGGGGTACTCGAGCAGTACTTC
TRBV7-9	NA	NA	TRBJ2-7	CASSPTGPAIHEQYF	TGTGCCAGCAGTCCCACAGGGCCGGCGATCCACGAGCAGTACTTC
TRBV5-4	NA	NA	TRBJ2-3	CASSSPQATDTQYF	TGTGCCAGCAGCTCCCCTCAGGCCACAGATACGCAGTATTTT
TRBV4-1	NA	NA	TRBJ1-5	CASSQQGPWGSNQPQHF	TGCGCCAGCAGCCAACAGGGGCCCTGGGGGAGCAATCAGCCCCAGCATTTT
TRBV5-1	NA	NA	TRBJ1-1	CASSGGPEAFF	TGCGCCAGCAGTGGCGGGCCTGAAGCTTTCTTT
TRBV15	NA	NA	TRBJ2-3	CATSEASTDTQYF	TGTGCCACCAGTGAGGCTAGCACAGATACGCAGTATTTT
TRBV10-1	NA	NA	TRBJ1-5	CASSEYDKPADQPQHF	TGCGCCAGCAGTGAATACGACAAGCCCGCCGATCAGCCCCAGCATTTT
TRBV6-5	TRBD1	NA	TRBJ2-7	CASRTTGLGEQYF	TGTGCCAGCAGAACGACAGGGCTCGGCGAGCAGTACTTC
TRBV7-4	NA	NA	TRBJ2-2	CASSLVSVAAGAGELFF	TGTGCCAGCAGCTTAGTGAGCGTAGCGGCTGGGGCCGGGGAGCTGTTTTTT
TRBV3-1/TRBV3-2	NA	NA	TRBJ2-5	CASSQSETQYF	TGTGCCAGCAGCCAATCGGAGACCCAGTACTTC
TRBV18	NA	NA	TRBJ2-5	CASSQSGEETQYF	TGTGCCAGCTCACAATCAGGGGAGGAGACCCAGTACTTC
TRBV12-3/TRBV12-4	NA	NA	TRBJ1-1	CASRPHGLGAFF	TGTGCCAGCAGGCCTCATGGTCTCGGAGCTTTCTTT
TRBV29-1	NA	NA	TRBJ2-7	CSVEDRSYEQYF	TGCAGCGTTGAAGATCGGAGCTACGAGCAGTACTTC
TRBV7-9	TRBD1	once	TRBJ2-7	CASSVLAGGEQYF	TGTGCCAGCAGCGTACTGGCAGGGGGCGAGCAGTACTTC
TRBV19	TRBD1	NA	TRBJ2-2	CASSIGQGAGELFF	TGTGCCAGTAGTATAGGGCAGGGGGCCGGGGAGCTGTTTTTT
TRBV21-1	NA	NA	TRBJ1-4	CARRDPTNEKLFF	TGTGCCAGGAGGGATCCAACTAATGAAAAACTGTTTTTT
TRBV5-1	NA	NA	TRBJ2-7	CASSREGQTSYEQYF	TGCGCCAGCAGCCGGGAGGGACAGACCTCCTACGAGCAGTACTTC
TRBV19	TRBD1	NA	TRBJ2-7	CASSIDLQGAYEQYF	TGTGCCAGTAGTATAGATCTGCAGGGGGCCTACGAGCAGTACTTC
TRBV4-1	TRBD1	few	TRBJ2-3	CASSLGTVSTDTQYF	TGCGCCAGCAGCTTGGGGACAGTGAGCACAGATACGCAGTATTTT
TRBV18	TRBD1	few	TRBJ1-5	CASSGTANQPQHF	TGTGCCAGCTCCGGGACAGCGAATCAGCCCCAGCATTTT
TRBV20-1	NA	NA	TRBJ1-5	CSASSPRNQPQHF	TGCAGTGCTAGTAGCCCGCGCAATCAGCCCCAGCATTTT
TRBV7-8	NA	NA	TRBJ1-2	CASSSDIFYGYTF	TGTGCCAGCAGCTCAGATATATTTTATGGCTACACCTTC
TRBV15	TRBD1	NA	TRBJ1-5	CATSPRQGHQPQHF	TGTGCCACCAGCCCGCGACAGGGACATCAGCCCCAGCATTTT
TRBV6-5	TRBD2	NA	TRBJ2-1	CASSYSSGGAYNEQFF	TGTGCCAGCAGTTACTCGAGCGGGGGGGCCTACAATGAGCAGTTCTTC
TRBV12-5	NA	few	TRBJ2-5	CASGPDRETQYF	TGTGCTAGTGGTCCCGATAGAGAGACCCAGTACTTC
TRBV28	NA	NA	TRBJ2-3	CASSLVGLTDTQYF	TGTGCCAGCAGTTTAGTGGGGCTCACAGATACGCAGTATTTT
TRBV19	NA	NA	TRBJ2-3	CASSIVQTVDTQYF	TGTGCCAGTAGTATAGTACAGACAGTAGATACGCAGTATTTT
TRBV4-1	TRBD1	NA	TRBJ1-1	CASSQGIQGGNTEAFF	TGCGCCAGCAGCCAAGGAATACAGGGGGGGAACACTGAAGCTTTCTTT
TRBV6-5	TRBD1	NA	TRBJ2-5	CASTRDRVKETQYF	TGTGCCAGCACCCGGGACAGGGTAAAAGAGACCCAGTACTTC
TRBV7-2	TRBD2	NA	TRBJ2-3	CASSFQTLTSGVSTDTQYF	TGTGCCAGCAGCTTCCAAACCCTGACTAGCGGAGTTAGCACAGATACGCAGTATTTT
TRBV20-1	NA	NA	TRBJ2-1	CSAVTRGEQFF	TGCAGTGCTGTGACCCGGGGGGAGCAGTTCTTC
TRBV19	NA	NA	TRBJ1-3	CASIGARGNTIYF	TGTGCCAGTATCGGAGCGCGGGGAAACACCATATATTTT
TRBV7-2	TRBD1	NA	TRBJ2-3	CASSLASRGPADTQYF	TGTGCCAGCAGCTTAGCGTCCAGGGGGCCGGCAGATACGCAGTATTTT
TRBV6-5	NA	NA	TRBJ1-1	CASSYPGAEAFF	TGTGCCAGCAGTTATCCAGGGGCTGAAGCTTTCTTT
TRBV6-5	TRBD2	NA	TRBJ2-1	CASMASGGREQFF	TGTGCCAGCATGGCTAGCGGGGGCCGTGAGCAGTTCTTC
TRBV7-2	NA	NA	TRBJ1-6	CASTLLEGTSSPLHF	TGTGCCAGCACCCTCTTAGAAGGGACTAGTTCACCCCTCCACTTT